The sequence of this T cell receptor beta chain was determined in a study of CD8 T cells in ankylosing spondylitis. Trimming took off 3 bases at V and 7 bases at J, with 12 bases between the two ends. Germline lookup yields CDR1 SQVTM and CDR2 ANQGSEA. This CDR3 is 13 amino acids long. This clonotype showed up many times. TCRdb re-called the 5' RACE reads with MiXCR, one entry per CDR3 protein. The repertoire has 270,000 or so distinct CDR3 sequences, 18% of them found once; the top ten carry 25% to 40%. The origin of this receptor is a male donor with ankylosing spondylitis or in good health (not recorded which). The chain couples TRBV29-1 to TRBJ1-4, with D tentatively TRBD1 (6 bases). Sequences were obtained from blood, either unsorted or a sorted T cell fraction (not recorded which). The CDR3 DNA follows: TGCAGCGTTGATTTAGGGGGTTTTGAAAAACTGTTTTTT. Residues: CSVDLGGFEKLFF.